The 18 T cell receptor beta chains in this list originate from one sample, sequenced in a study of T-cell reconstitution after alpha-beta-depleted transplantation in children. Unique molecular identifiers were incorporated into the prepared TCRbeta library. TCRdb reanalysed the PCR reads using MiXCR and keeps one entry per CDR3 protein. The sample has 670,000 or so distinct CDR3 sequences; roughly 13% are singletons. The source was PBMCs, collected before TCRalphabeta/CD19-depleted stem cell transplant. The receptors were gathered from a girl aged 2-15 years with congenital amegakaryocytic thrombocytopenia, due to receive a stem cell transplant.

This clonotype was counted at least ten times. The gene calls are TRBV12-3 or TRBV12-4 and TRBJ2-1, with 7 positions matching TRBD2. The CDR3 extends over 16 amino acids. The V gene end was trimmed by 3 bases and the J gene end by 0 bases; junction bases not matched to a gene: 5. The CDR3 sequence: CASSFGGSGSYNEQFF. The CDR3 DNA sequence: TGTGCCAGCAGTTTTGGCGGGAGTGGCTCCTACAATGAGCAGTTCTTC.

This clonotype was seen repeatedly, ten times or more. The chain has TRBV24-1 and TRBJ2-2; no definite D call. This CDR3 has 13 amino acids. CDR1 is KGHDR and CDR2 is SFDVKD in the germline V gene. Trimming took off 2 bases at V and 3 bases at J, with 3 bases between the two ends. CDR3 in amino acids: CATSDWDTGELFF. CDR3 in DNA: TGTGCCACCAGTGATTGGGACACCGGGGAGCTGTTTTTT.

V is TRBV19 and J is TRBJ2-1; 11 bases are shared with TRBD2. There are 17 residues in the CDR3. The V gene's germline CDR1 is LNHDA and CDR2 SQIVND (reference sequence). The junction had 11 bases not matched to a gene; V was cut back by 2 bases and J by 8 bases. CDR3 nucleotide sequence: TGTGCCAGTAGTATACTTACTAGCGGGAGATTTGGAGATGAGCAGTTCTTC. This codes for CASSILTSGRFGDEQFF.

The table lists this clonotype with a few counts. The rearrangement links TRBV11-1 to TRBJ2-1; 9 bases agree with TRBD2. The CDR3 is 15 amino acids. CDR1 and CDR2 from the germline V gene are SGHAT and FQDESV (reference sequence). Trimming took 8 bases from V and 1 from J; bases not matched to a gene: 6. The CDR3 here is CASASTSGSYNEQFF. As DNA, the CDR3 is TGTGCCAGCGCTTCGACTAGCGGATCCTACAATGAGCAGTTCTTC.

The chain couples TRBV30 to TRBJ1-5; D remains unclear. Germline CDR1 reads GTSNPN; CDR2 reads SVGIG (reference sequence). Between the trimmed V and J ends, which lost 1 base and 4 bases, there was a span of 11 bases. The CDR3 is 14 residues long. The CDR3 protein is CAWSAGGNNQPQHF. The CDR3 DNA is TGTGCCTGGAGTGCGGGCGGGAATAATCAGCCCCAGCATTTT.

The table lists this clonotype with many counts. The chain uses TRBV6-5 and TRBJ1-2; TRBD1 is a possible D gene (5 bases). Trimming removed 3 bases at V and 4 bases at J, with 12 bases between. The CDR3 sequence is 14 residues long. Germline assignment: CDR1 MNHEY and CDR2 SVGAGI. The CDR3 DNA follows: TGTGCCAGCAGTTATAAAGGGGAGGGCTATGGCTACACCTTC. This codes for CASSYKGEGYGYTF.

This clonotype was seen many times. The chain combines TRBV29-1 with TRBJ1-1, with a possible D match to TRBD1 (6 bases). The germline V gene encodes CDR1 SQVTM and CDR2 ANQGSEA. This CDR3 is built from 12 residues. Trimming cost V 6 bases and J 6 bases, with 14 bases left between them. The chain's CDR3 is CSVATGRSEAFF. CDR3 bases: TGCAGCGTCGCGACAGGAAGGTCTGAAGCTTTCTTT. The variable domain in full, with the rest retrieved from reference TRBV29-1 and TRBJ1-1, is SAVISQKPSRDICQRGTSLTIQCQVDSQVTMMFWYRQQPGQSLTLIATANQGSEATYESGFVIDKFPISRPNLTFSTLTVSNMSPEDSSIYLCSVATGRSEAFFGQGTRLTVV.

This clonotype was counted ten times or more. V and J are TRBV7-9 and TRBJ2-3; 10 bases are shared with TRBD2. CDR1 is SEHNR and CDR2 is FQNEAQ in the germline V gene (reference sequence). This CDR3 has 16 residues. Germline trimming cut 4 bases from V and 2 bases from J; bases unmatched to any gene: 6. As DNA, the CDR3 is TGTGCCAGCAGCTCGGGACTAGCGAGACTCACAGATACGCAGTATTTT. Its translation: CASSSGLARLTDTQYF.

This clonotype was seen at least ten times. This chain connects TRBV20-1 to TRBJ1-1; 12 bases agree with TRBD1. CDR1 DFQATT and CDR2 SNEGSKA come from the germline V gene (reference sequence). CDR3 length equals 18 residues. The junction had 15 bases not matched to a gene; V was cut back by 2 bases and J by 5 bases. CDR3 sequence reads: CSARPLLGDRGLRTEAFF. As DNA, the CDR3 is TGCAGTGCTAGACCTCTTTTAGGGGACAGGGGGCTTAGGACTGAAGCTTTCTTT.

The genes are TRBV7-6 and TRBJ2-3; D call uncertain. Germline V gene lookup returns CDR1 SGHVS and CDR2 FNYEAQ. With 1 base removed from V and 6 bases from J, the gap between germline ends came to 8 bases. The CDR3 covers 13 residues. CDR3 bases: TGTGCCAGCAGCTTAGGCCAAGTGGATACGCAGTATTTT. Translating gives CASSLGQVDTQYF. The full variable domain, completed using reference TRBV7-6 and TRBJ2-3, is GAGVSQSPRYKVTKRGQDVALRCDPISGHVSLYWYRQALGQGPEFLTYFNYEAQQDKSGLPNDRFSAERPEGSISTLTIQRTEQRDSAMYRCASSLGQVDTQYFGPGTRLTVL.

This clonotype was seen repeatedly, ten times or more. The rearrangement joins TRBV7-9 to TRBJ2-3, with TRBD1 matching over 7 bases. J was trimmed by 0 bases and V by 5 bases; bases with no gene match: 8. CDR3 length: 16 residues. Germline V gene sequence: CDR1 SEHNR, CDR2 FQNEAQ (reference sequence). CDR3 sequence: CASSDIGTESTDTQYF. CDR3 DNA: TGTGCCAGCAGCGATATCGGGACAGAGAGCACAGATACGCAGTATTTT.

The chain carries TRBV28 and TRBJ1-2; tentative D call: TRBD1 (6 bases). Germline V gene sequence: CDR1 MDHEN, CDR2 SYDVKM. This CDR3 has 16 residues. V lost 3 bases, J lost 2 bases, and 16 bases lay in between. The CDR3 is CASSFLDRRRNYGYTF. The CDR3 DNA reads TGTGCCAGCAGTTTCCTAGACAGGCGACGGAACTATGGCTACACCTTC.

Points on this clonotype: A much more abundant neighbour one base away suggests this may be a read error. This sequence joins TRBV3-1 and TRBJ2-6; D remains ambiguous. V lost 2 bases, J lost 1 base, and 0 bases lay in between. The CDR3 contains 13 residues. Germline CDR1 and CDR2: LGHDT and YNNKEL (reference sequence). The CDR3 protein is CASSQSGANVLTF. CDR3 sequence (DNA): TGTGCCAGCAGCCAATCTGGGGCCAACGTCCTGACTTTC.

The table lists this clonotype with many counts. This rearrangement joins TRBV11-2 to TRBJ2-5; 10 bases map to TRBD2. This CDR3 has 18 residues. Germline V gene sequence: CDR1 SGHAT, CDR2 FQNNGV. Trimming at V came to 1 base and at J to 3 bases, leaving 11 bases not matched to a gene. The CDR3 is CASSLVSLAGVLEETQYF. In DNA form, the CDR3 reads TGTGCCAGCAGCTTAGTATCCCTAGCGGGAGTGCTGGAAGAGACCCAGTACTTC.

This clonotype occurred a few times. The V and J genes are TRBV7-2 and TRBJ2-1; D remains unclear. CDR3 length: 13 amino acids. Germline V gene lookup returns CDR1 SGHTA and CDR2 FQGNSA. V was cut by 5 bases and J by 8 bases, with 13 bases left in between. The CDR3 nucleotides read TGTGCCAGCAGCACGTACGTGGTAGATGAGCAGTTCTTC. Translation: CASSTYVVDEQFF.

Ten or more counts support this clonotype. The rearrangement joins TRBV20-1 to TRBJ2-1, with D perhaps matching TRBD2 (8 bases). The CDR3 runs 14 residues. The V gene's germline CDR1 is DFQATT and CDR2 SNEGSKA (reference sequence). V was cut by 6 bases and J by 4 bases, with 16 bases left in between. In DNA form, the CDR3 reads TGCAGTGCGGAGGGGGCTAGCGGGTACAATGAGCAGTTCTTC. This translates into CSAEGASGYNEQFF.

This chain joins TRBV5-6 and TRBJ2-7, with D possibly matching TRBD2 (5 bases). The CDR3 loop spans 14 amino acids. Germline V CDR1 and CDR2: SGHDT, YYEEEE. Trimming took off 1 base at V and 2 bases at J, with 10 bases between the two ends. Here the CDR3 DNA reads TGTGCCAGCAGCTTGTATCCGGGGACCTACGAGCAGTACTTC. Translating it yields CASSLYPGTYEQYF.

This chain links TRBV18 with TRBJ2-1; no reliable D call. This CDR3 has 14 residues. V lost 3 bases to trimming and J lost 0 bases, with 6 bases between them. In germline, CDR1 is KGHSH, CDR2 LQKENI. CDR3 nucleotides: TGTGCCAGCTCACCCTACAGCTCCTACAATGAGCAGTTCTTC. As protein: CASSPYSSYNEQFF.